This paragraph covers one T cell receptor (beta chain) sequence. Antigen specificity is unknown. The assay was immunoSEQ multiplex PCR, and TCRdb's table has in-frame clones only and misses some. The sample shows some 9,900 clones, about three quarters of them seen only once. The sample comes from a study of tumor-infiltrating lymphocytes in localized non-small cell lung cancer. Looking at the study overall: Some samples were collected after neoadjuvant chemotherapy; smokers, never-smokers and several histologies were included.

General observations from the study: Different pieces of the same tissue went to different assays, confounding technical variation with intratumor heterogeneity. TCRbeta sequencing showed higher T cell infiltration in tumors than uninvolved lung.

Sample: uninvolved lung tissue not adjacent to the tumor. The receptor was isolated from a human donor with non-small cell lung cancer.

The CDR3 region is CASSEAEETDTQYF. The CDR3 DNA reads as TGTGCCAGCAGTGAAGCCGAGGAGACAGATACGCAGTATTTT. The rearrangement joins TRBV28 to TRBJ2-3; D remains unclear. CDR3 size: 14 residues. The germline V gene has CDR1 MDHEN and CDR2 SYDVKM. V gave up 5 bases and J gave up 3 bases, with 12 bases separating them.